This TCR beta chain was recovered during a study of T cells in Graves' hyperthyroidism and ophthalmopathy. Study background: Peripheral blood was acquired at first diagnosis, ahead of any therapy whatsoever.

Authors of the study amplified TCR beta CDR3 regions from RNA transcripts. HTBI primers were employed in a first-round RT-PCR of the TCR CDR3. TCRdb passed the multiplex PCR reads through MiXCR, listing each CDR3 protein once. The table lists about half a million distinct CDR3 sequences, about 20% of them singletons. Stability of Graves' hyperthyroidism was defined as absent ophthalmopathy progression within 18 months. The study's findings and limits: Blood held most thyroid clonotypes expanded above 0.001 frequency.

With regard to this clonotype: Its antigen is unknown.

CDR1 MNHNS and CDR2 SASEGT come from the germline V gene. The trim removed 7 bases at V and 3 bases at J, leaving 10 bases unmatched. CDR3 length: 15 amino acids. The receptor was isolated from a man between 18 and 29 years old with Graves' hyperthyroidism. Sequencing used blood. This rearrangement joins TRBV6-1 to TRBJ1-1; 8 bases map to TRBD1. The CDR3 protein is CASNKDRGGDTEAFF. The CDR3 nucleotides are TGTGCCAGCAACAAAGACAGGGGAGGTGACACTGAAGCTTTCTTT.